This note documents a single T cell receptor beta chain sequence. The data are from a study of blood T cell repertoires in COVID-19. For the study at large: Samples came from the United States, Italy and Spain, spanning acute and convalescent COVID-19.

Trimming took 6 bases from V and 4 from J, leaving 12 bases between them. Per germline, CDR1 MDHEN and CDR2 SYDVKM. CDR3 length: 14 residues. Using immunoSEQ multiplex PCR, the repertoire was profiled, and TCRdb retains in-frame clones only, with some absent. The sample has over 40,000 clones; just under 85% are singletons. The source of this sequence is a human donor in a cohort sampled during active COVID-19. What was sequenced was peripheral blood. This rearrangement joins TRBV28 to TRBJ2-2; weak D call: TRBD2 (5 bases). The CDR3 loop is CASRTELGTGELFF. The CDR3, as DNA: TGTGCCAGCAGAACCGAACTAGGCACCGGGGAGCTGTTTTTT.